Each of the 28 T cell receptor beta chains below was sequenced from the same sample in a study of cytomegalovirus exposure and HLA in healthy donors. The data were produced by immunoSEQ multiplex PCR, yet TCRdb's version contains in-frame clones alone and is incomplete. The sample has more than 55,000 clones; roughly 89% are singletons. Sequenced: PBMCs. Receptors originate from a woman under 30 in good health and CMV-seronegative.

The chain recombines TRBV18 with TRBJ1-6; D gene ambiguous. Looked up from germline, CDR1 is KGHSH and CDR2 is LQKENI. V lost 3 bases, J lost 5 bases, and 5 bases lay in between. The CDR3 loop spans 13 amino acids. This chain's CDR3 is CASSPLDNSPLHF. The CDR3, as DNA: TGTGCCAGCTCACCGCTAGATAATTCACCCCTCCACTTT.

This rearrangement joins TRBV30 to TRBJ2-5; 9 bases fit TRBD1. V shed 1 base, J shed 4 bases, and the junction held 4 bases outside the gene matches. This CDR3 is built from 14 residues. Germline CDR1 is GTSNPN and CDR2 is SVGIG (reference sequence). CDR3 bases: TGTGCCTGGAGTGAAGACAGGGGGAGAGAGACCCAGTACTTC. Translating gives CAWSEDRGRETQYF.

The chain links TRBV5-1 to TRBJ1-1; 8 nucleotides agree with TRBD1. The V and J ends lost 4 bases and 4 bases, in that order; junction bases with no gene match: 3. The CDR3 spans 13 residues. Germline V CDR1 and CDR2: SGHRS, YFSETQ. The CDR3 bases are TGCGCCAGCAGCCCTGGACAGGGCACTGAAGCTTTCTTT. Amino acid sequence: CASSPGQGTEAFF.

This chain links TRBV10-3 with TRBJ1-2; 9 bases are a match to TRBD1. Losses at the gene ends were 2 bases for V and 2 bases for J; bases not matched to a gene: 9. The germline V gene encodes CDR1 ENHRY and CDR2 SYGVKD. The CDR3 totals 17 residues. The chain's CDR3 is CAISETGTGTPNYGYTF. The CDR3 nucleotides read TGTGCCATCAGTGAGACAGGGACAGGGACTCCCAACTATGGCTACACCTTC.

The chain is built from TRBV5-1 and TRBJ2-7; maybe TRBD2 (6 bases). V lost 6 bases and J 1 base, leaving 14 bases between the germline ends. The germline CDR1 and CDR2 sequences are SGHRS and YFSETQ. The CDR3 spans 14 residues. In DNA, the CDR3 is TGCGCCAGCAACCGGGACTCCACTTCCTACGAGCAGTACTTC. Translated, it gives CASNRDSTSYEQYF.

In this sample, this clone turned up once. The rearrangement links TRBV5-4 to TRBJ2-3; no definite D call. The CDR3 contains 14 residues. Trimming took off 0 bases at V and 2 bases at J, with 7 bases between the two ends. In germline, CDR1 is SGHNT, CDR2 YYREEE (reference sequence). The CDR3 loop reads CASSLVQATDTQYF. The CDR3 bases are TGTGCCAGCAGCTTGGTCCAGGCCACAGATACGCAGTATTTT.

Written as DNA, the CDR3 is TGTGCCAGCAGCCCGAGAGGACACCATAATTCACCCCTCCACTTT. Its translation: CASSPRGHHNSPLHF. The chain employs TRBV7-9 and TRBJ1-6; D perhaps matches TRBD1 (5 bases). This CDR3 comprises 15 residues. From germline, CDR1 is SEHNR and CDR2 FQNEAQ (reference sequence). Between the trimmed V and J ends, which lost 5 bases and 5 bases, there was a span of 13 bases.

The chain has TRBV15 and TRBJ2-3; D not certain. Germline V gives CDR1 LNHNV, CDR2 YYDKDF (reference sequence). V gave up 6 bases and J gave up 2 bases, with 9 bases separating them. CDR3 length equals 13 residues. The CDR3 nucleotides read TGTGCCACCAGAAATCCCCTCACAGATACGCAGTATTTT. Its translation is CATRNPLTDTQYF.

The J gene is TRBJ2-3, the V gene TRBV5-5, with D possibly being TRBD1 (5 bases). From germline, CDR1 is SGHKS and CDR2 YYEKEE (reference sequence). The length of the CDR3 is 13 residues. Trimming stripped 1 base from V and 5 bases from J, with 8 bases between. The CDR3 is CASSLQGQDTQYF. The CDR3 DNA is TGTGCCAGCAGCTTGCAGGGTCAAGATACGCAGTATTTT.

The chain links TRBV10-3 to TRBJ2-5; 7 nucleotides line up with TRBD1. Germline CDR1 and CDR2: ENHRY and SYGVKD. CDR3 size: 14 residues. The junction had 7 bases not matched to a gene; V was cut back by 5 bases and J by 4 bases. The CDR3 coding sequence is TGTGCCATCAGTCCCACAGGGGTGGGAGAGACCCAGTACTTC. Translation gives CAISPTGVGETQYF.

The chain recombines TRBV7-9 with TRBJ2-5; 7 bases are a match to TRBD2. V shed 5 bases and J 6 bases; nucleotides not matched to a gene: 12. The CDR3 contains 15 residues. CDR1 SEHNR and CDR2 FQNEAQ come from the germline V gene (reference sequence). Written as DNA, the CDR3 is TGTGCCAGCAGCGGAGAGCGGGGCGAACGGAAGACCCAGTACTTC. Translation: CASSGERGERKTQYF. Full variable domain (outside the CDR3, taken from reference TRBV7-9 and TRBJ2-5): DTGVSQNPRHKITKRGQNVTFRCDPISEHNRLYWYRQTLGQGPEFLTYFQNEAQLEKSRLLSDRFSAERPKGSFSTLEIQRTEQGDSAMYLCASSGERGERKTQYFGPGTRLLVL.

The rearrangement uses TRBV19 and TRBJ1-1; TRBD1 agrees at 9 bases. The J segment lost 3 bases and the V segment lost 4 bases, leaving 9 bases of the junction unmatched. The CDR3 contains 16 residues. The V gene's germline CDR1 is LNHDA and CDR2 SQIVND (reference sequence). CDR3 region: CASSKGNRGRYTEAFF. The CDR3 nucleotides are TGTGCCAGTAGTAAAGGGAACAGGGGGCGGTACACTGAAGCTTTCTTT. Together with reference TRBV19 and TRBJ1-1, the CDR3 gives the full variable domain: DGGITQSPKYLFRKEGQNVTLSCEQNLNHDAMYWYRQDPGQGLRLIYYSQIVNDFQKGDIAEGYSVSREKKESFPLTVTSAQKNPTAFYLCASSKGNRGRYTEAFFGQGTRLTVV.

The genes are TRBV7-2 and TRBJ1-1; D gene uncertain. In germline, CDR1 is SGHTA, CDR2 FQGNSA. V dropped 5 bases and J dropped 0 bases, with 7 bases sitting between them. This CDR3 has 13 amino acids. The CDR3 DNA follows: TGTGCCAGCAGCCGGAGGGTGAACACTGAAGCTTTCTTT. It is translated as CASSRRVNTEAFF.

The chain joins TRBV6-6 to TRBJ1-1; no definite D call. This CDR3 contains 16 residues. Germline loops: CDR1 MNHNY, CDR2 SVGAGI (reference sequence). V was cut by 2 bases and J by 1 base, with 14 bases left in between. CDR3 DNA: TGTGCCAGCAGTTACGTAGAGGGTAGATCGAACACTGAAGCTTTCTTT. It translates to CASSYVEGRSNTEAFF.

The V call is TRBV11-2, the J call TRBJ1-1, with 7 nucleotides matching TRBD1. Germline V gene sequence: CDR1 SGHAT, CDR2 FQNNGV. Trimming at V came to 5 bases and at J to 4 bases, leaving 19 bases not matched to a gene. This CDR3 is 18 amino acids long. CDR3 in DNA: TGTGCCAGCAGCCCCCGTCATGACAGGTCAGGGGGAGGCACTGAAGCTTTCTTT. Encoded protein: CASSPRHDRSGGGTEAFF. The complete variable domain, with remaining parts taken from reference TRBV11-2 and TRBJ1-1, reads EAGVAQSPRYKIIEKRQSVAFWCNPISGHATLYWYQQILGQGPKLLIQFQNNGVVDDSQLPKDRFSAERLKGVDSTLKIQPAKLEDSAVYLCASSPRHDRSGGGTEAFFGQGTRLTVV.

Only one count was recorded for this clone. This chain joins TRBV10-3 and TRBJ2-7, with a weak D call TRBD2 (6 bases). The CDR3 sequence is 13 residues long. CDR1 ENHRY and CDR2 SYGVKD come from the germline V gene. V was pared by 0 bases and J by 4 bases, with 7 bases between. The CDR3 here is CAISESGGYEQYF. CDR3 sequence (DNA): TGTGCCATCAGTGAGTCCGGGGGATACGAGCAGTACTTC.

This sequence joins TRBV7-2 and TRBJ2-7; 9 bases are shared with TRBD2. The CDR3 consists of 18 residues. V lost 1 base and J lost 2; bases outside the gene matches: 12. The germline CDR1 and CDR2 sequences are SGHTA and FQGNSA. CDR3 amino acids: CASSLVAPSGIITYEQYF. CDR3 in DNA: TGTGCCAGCAGCTTAGTGGCTCCTAGCGGGATCATAACCTACGAGCAGTACTTC.

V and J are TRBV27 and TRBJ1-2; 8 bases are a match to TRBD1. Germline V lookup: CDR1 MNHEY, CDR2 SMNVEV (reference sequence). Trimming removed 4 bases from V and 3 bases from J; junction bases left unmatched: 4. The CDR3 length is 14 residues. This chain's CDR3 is CASSWTGSDYGYTF. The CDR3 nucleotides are TGTGCCAGCAGTTGGACAGGGAGCGACTATGGCTACACCTTC.

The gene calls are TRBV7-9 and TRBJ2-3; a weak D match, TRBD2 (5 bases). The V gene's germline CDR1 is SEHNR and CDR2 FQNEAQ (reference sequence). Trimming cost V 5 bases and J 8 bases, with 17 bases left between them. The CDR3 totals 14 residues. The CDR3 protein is CASSPPEGTGTQYF. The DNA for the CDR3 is TGTGCCAGCAGCCCACCCGAGGGCACCGGTACGCAGTATTTT. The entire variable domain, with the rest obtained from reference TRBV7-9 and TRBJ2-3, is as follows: DTGVSQNPRHKITKRGQNVTFRCDPISEHNRLYWYRQTLGQGPEFLTYFQNEAQLEKSRLLSDRFSAERPKGSFSTLEIQRTEQGDSAMYLCASSPPEGTGTQYFGPGTRLTVL.

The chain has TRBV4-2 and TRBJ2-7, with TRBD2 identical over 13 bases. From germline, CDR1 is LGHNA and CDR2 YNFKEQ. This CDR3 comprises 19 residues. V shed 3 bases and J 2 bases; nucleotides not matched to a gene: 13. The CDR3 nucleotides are TGTGCCAGCAGCCAGGAGGCCGGGACGGGACTAGCGGGGACCTACGAGCAGTACTTC. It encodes CASSQEAGTGLAGTYEQYF.

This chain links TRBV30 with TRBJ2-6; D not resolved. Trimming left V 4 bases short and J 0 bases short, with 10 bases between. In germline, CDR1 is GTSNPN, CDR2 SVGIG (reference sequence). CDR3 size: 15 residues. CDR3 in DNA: TGTGCCTGGAACCCAGGTCGCTCTGGGGCCAACGTCCTGACTTTC. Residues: CAWNPGRSGANVLTF.

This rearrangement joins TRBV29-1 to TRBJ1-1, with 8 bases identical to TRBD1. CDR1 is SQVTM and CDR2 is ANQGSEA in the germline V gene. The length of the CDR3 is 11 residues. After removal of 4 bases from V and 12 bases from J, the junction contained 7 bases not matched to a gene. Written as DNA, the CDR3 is TGCAGCGTTGTCCGACAGGGGAGAACTTTCTTT. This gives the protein CSVVRQGRTFF. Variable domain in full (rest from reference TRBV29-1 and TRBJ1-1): SAVISQKPSRDICQRGTSLTIQCQVDSQVTMMFWYRQQPGQSLTLIATANQGSEATYESGFVIDKFPISRPNLTFSTLTVSNMSPEDSSIYLCSVVRQGRTFFGQGTRLTVV.

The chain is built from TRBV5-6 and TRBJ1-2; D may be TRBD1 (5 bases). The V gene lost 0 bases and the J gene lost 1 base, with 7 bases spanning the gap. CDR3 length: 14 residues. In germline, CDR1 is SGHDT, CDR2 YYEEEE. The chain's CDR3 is CASSLGGGNYGYTF. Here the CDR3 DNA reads TGTGCCAGCAGCTTGGGGGGGGGTAACTATGGCTACACCTTC.

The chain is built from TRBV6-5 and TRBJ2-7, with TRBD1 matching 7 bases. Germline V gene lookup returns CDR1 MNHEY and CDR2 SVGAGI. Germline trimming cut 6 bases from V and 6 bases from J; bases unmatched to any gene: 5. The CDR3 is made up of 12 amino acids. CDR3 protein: CASSSDRVEQYF. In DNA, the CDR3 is TGTGCCAGCAGCTCCGACAGGGTCGAGCAGTACTTC.

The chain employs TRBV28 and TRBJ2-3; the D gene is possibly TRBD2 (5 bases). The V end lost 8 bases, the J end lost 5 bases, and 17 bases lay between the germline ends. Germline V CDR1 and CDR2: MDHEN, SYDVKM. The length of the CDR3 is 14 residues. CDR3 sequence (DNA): TGTGCCAGCGGGGAACGCGACCGGGGAGATACGCAGTATTTT. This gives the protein CASGERDRGDTQYF. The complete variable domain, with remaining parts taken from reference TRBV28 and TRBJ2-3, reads DVKVTQSSRYLVKRTGEKVFLECVQDMDHENMFWYRQDPGLGLRLIYFSYDVKMKEKGDIPEGYSVSREKKERFSLILESASTNQTSMYLCASGERDRGDTQYFGPGTRLTVL.

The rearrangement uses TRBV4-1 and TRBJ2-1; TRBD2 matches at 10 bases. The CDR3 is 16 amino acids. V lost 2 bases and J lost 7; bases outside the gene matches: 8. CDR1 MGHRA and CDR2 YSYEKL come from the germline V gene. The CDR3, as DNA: TGCGCCAGCAGCCAATATGGGTTGACTAGCGGGAATGAGCAGTTCTTC. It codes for CASSQYGLTSGNEQFF.

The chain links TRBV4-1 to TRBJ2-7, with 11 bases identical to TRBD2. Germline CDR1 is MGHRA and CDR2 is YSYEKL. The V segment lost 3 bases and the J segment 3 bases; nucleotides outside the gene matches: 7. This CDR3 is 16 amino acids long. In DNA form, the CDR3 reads TGCGCCAGCAGCCAGACAATAGCGGGAGGGAGCTACGAGCAGTACTTC. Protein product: CASSQTIAGGSYEQYF.

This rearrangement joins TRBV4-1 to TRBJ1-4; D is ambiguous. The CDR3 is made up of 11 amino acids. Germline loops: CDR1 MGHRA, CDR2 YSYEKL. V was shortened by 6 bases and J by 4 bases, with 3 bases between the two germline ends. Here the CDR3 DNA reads TGCGCCAGCAGACTTAATGAAAAACTGTTTTTT. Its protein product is CASRLNEKLFF.